The present T cell receptor (beta chain) was sequenced within a study of blood T cell repertoires in COVID-19. Profiling relied on immunoSEQ multiplex PCR, and the TCRdb table lists in-frame clones only, not all of them. The sample contains 95,000 to 120,000 clones, approximately 90% of which appear only once. In germline, CDR1 is SGHTA, CDR2 FQGNSA. There are 14 residues in the CDR3. Between the trimmed V and J ends, which lost 1 base and 3 bases, there was a span of 10 bases. V usage is TRBV7-2 and J usage is TRBJ2-7; D not resolved. The sequence was obtained from a woman aged 45 to 65 with acute or convalescent COVID-19. Sequencing was performed on peripheral blood. CDR3 sequence: CASSLEDVSYEQYF. Written as DNA, the CDR3 is TGTGCCAGCAGCTTAGAAGATGTCAGCTACGAGCAGTACTTC.